This T cell receptor beta chain derives from a study of blood T cell repertoires in COVID-19. Background on the study: Whether acute or convalescent, the COVID-19 samples came from the United States, Italy and Spain.

Membership in each cohort depended on participant-reported clinical history. In the study's own analysis: Estimation of nucleated cell counts was performed using reference gene primer amplification. This table comes from immunoSEQ multiplex PCR, and its TCRdb copy is limited to in-frame clones, with some not included. The D gene and trimming were derived from the DNA, and the V and J assignments and clone size from that table. This table holds hundreds of thousands of clones, approximately 90% found once. The CDR3 is made up of 14 amino acids. Looked up from germline, CDR1 is MGHRA and CDR2 is YSYEKL. The germline V and J ends were trimmed by 0 bases and 5 bases, with 10 bases remaining between them.

Specimen: PBMCs or T cells enriched from blood (not recorded which). The TCR was taken from a young man who had recovered from COVID-19. This sequence joins TRBV4-1 and TRBJ2-5, with a tentative D call TRBD1 (6 bases). As DNA, the CDR3 is TGCGCCAGCAGCCAAGAATACAGGGCGGAGACCCAGTACTTC. It specifies CASSQEYRAETQYF.